The subject of this entry is one T cell receptor (beta chain). Germline-derived CDR1 and CDR2 are MNHNS and SASEGT. The CDR3 totals 16 residues. Trimming took 2 bases from V and 3 from J; bases not matched to a gene: 8. Only in-frame clones appear in the TCRdb table, and some are missing; sequencing was by immunoSEQ multiplex PCR. The sample carries about 67,000 clones, less than 95% recorded once. This specimen comes from a study of T cell changes during pregnancy in multiple sclerosis. The receptor's source is a female donor with multiple sclerosis, enrolled in a pregnancy study. The sample in question was peripheral blood, obtained in the third trimester of pregnancy. The J gene is TRBJ2-3, the V gene TRBV6-1; 7 positions agree with TRBD2. The CDR3 loop is CASSERELARTDTQYF. DNA of the CDR3: TGTGCCAGCAGTGAAAGAGAACTAGCGAGAACAGATACGCAGTATTTT.